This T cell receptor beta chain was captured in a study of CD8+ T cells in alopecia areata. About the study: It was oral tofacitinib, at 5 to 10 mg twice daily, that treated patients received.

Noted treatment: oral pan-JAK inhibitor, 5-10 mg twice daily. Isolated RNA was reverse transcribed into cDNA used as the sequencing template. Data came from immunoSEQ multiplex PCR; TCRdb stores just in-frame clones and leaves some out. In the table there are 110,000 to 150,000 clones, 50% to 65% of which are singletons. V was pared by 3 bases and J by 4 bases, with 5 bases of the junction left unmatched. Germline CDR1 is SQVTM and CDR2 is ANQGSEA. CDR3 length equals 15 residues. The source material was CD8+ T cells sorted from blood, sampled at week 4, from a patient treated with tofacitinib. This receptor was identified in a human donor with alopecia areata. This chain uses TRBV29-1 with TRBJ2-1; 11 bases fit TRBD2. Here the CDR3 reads CSVETSGDAYNEQFF. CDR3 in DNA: TGCAGCGTTGAGACTAGCGGGGATGCTTACAATGAGCAGTTCTTC.